This is a list of T cell receptor beta chains from one sample in a study of cytotoxic CD8 clonotypes in ibrutinib-treated CLL. Assay: immunoSEQ multiplex PCR; the TCRdb copy retains only in-frame clones and omits some. The data contain hundreds of thousands of clones, 79% of them singletons. Here the sequenced sample was PBMCs, taken after 12 months of ibrutinib treatment. Every receptor here comes from a human donor with chronic lymphocytic leukemia. Both conserved end residues are part of each CDR3. D genes are given only for firm matches. Clone size, where shown, is once, few, many, or a class for clones that have expanded.

d_gene	abundance	j_gene	v_gene	CDR3aa	CDR3nt
-	-	TRBJ1-1	TRBV27	CASSSQARNTEAFF	TGTGCCAGCAGTTCCCAGGCGCGAAACACTGAAGCTTTCTTT
TRBD1	-	TRBJ1-1	TRBV6-6	CASRRDRVAEAFF	TGTGCCAGCAGGCGCGACAGGGTGGCTGAAGCTTTCTTT
-	-	TRBJ1-2	TRBV19	CASNVRANYGYTF	TGTGCCAGTAACGTGAGGGCTAACTATGGCTACACCTTC
-	-	TRBJ2-1	TRBV2	CASKPEVEQFF	TGTGCCAGCAAGCCCGAGGTTGAGCAGTTCTTC
-	-	TRBJ1-3	TRBV13	CASSHGNTIYF	TGTGCCAGCAGTCATGGAAACACCATATATTTT
-	-	TRBJ1-2	TRBV7-2	CASSATEGLRYGYTF	TGTGCCAGCAGTGCCACAGAGGGCCTGAGGTATGGCTACACCTTC
-	-	TRBJ2-2	TRBV5-6	CASSLLARELFF	TGTGCCAGCAGCTTGTTAGCCCGGGAGCTGTTTTTT
-	-	TRBJ1-3	TRBV5-4	CASSRQAENTIYF	TGTGCCAGCAGCCGACAAGCGGAGAACACCATATATTTT
-	-	TRBJ2-7	TRBV6-5	CASSYSVIGVYEQYF	TGTGCCAGCAGTTACTCTGTGATAGGGGTATACGAGCAGTACTTC
-	-	TRBJ1-5	TRBV28	CASSLAEGRIQQPQHF	TGTGCCAGCAGTTTGGCGGAAGGACGGATACAACAGCCCCAGCATTTT
TRBD2	-	TRBJ2-7	TRBV15	CATSTQEREAPYEQYF	TGTGCCACCAGCACGCAGGAGCGGGAGGCTCCCTACGAGCAGTACTTC
-	-	TRBJ1-1	TRBV6-6	CASSYGIGMAAFF	TGTGCCAGCAGTTACGGGATCGGTATGGCAGCTTTCTTT
-	-	TRBJ1-3	TRBV9	CASSSSGGGNSGNTIYF	TGTGCCAGCAGCTCCTCGGGGGGCGGAAACTCTGGAAACACCATATATTTT
TRBD1	-	TRBJ1-2	TRBV27	CAIRGGFGYTF	TGTGCCATCAGGGGGGGGTTCGGCTACACCTTC
-	-	TRBJ1-1	TRBV5-1	CASSLEGAAAEAFF	TGCGCCAGCAGCTTGGAGGGAGCCGCCGCTGAAGCTTTCTTT
TRBD2	-	TRBJ2-1	TRBV27	CASSSDLGGGYNEQFF	TGTGCCAGCAGCTCGGACCTCGGCGGGGGGTACAATGAGCAGTTCTTC
-	-	TRBJ1-1	TRBV7-8	CASSSIPLWTTEAFF	TGTGCCAGCAGCTCCATACCTTTGTGGACCACTGAAGCTTTCTTT
TRBD1	-	TRBJ2-1	TRBV2	CASSDLGQEWGEQFF	TGTGCCAGCAGTGATTTGGGACAGGAGTGGGGTGAGCAGTTCTTC
-	once	TRBJ1-5	TRBV7-2	CASSFVWGGDGDQPQHF	TGTGCCAGCAGCTTCGTTTGGGGAGGAGATGGGGATCAGCCCCAGCATTTT
TRBD1	-	TRBJ1-2	TRBV18	CASSPRVRGPSYGYTF	TGTGCCAGCTCACCACGAGTGAGGGGGCCTAGCTATGGCTACACCTTC
TRBD2	once	TRBJ2-7	TRBV7-9	CASSALLAGPYEQYF	TGTGCCAGCAGCGCGTTACTAGCGGGACCCTACGAGCAGTACTTC
-	-	TRBJ1-3	TRBV5-5	CASSLVQGSTGNTIYF	TGTGCCAGCAGCTTGGTACAGGGATCTACTGGAAACACCATATATTTT
TRBD2	once	TRBJ2-5	TRBV2	CASSGGGLAGGRETQYF	TGTGCCAGCAGTGGGGGGGGTCTAGCGGGAGGGCGAGAGACCCAGTACTTC
-	-	TRBJ2-7	TRBV4-1	CASSQGPGSYEQYF	TGCGCCAGCAGCCAAGGTCCTGGCTCCTACGAGCAGTACTTC
-	-	TRBJ1-5	TRBV25-1	CASSEGGSNQPQHF	TGTGCCAGCAGTGAAGGGGGCAGCAATCAGCCCCAGCATTTT
-	few	TRBJ1-1	TRBV4-2	CASSQDLGGRGTEAFF	TGTGCCAGCAGCCAAGATCTTGGGGGGCGAGGAACTGAAGCTTTCTTT
-	-	TRBJ2-3	TRBV4-2	CASSPRGEGTMTDTQYF	TGTGCCAGCAGCCCCAGAGGCGAGGGAACTATGACAGATACGCAGTATTTT
TRBD1	-	TRBJ2-1	TRBV5-1	CASSLQGQVYNEQFF	TGCGCCAGCAGCTTGCAAGGACAGGTCTACAATGAGCAGTTCTTC
TRBD2	once	TRBJ2-1	TRBV19	CSSGYNEQFF	TGTTCTAGCGGCTACAATGAGCAGTTCTTC
TRBD1	-	TRBJ1-1	TRBV7-7	CASSPPPTGRTEAFF	TGTGCTAGCAGCCCGCCTCCGACAGGGAGGACTGAAGCTTTCTTT
TRBD1	few	TRBJ2-2	TRBV11-3	CASSLDRIGQGDGELFF	TGTGCCAGCAGCTTAGATCGGATTGGACAGGGTGACGGGGAGCTGTTTTTT
-	-	TRBJ1-2	TRBV7-8	CASSLELQGSYGYTF	TGTGCCAGCAGCTTAGAACTTCAGGGTTCCTATGGCTACACCTTC
-	-	TRBJ2-3	TRBV30	CAWSTMPGFTDTQYF	TGTGCCTGGAGTACGATGCCGGGGTTCACAGATACGCAGTATTTT
-	many	TRBJ2-1	TRBV10-3	CAISGQVGTYNEQFF	TGTGCCATCAGTGGGCAGGTCGGTACCTACAATGAGCAGTTCTTC
-	-	TRBJ2-3	TRBV29-1	CSVRVAGITDTQYF	TGCAGCGTAAGGGTGGCAGGGATCACAGATACGCAGTATTTT
TRBD2	-	TRBJ2-3	TRBV6-5	CASSYWLAGPTDTQYF	TGTGCCAGCAGTTATTGGCTAGCGGGGCCCACAGATACGCAGTATTTT
-	-	TRBJ2-3	TRBV5-6	CASSPYVETTDTQYF	TGTGCCAGCAGCCCGTATGTCGAGACCACAGATACGCAGTATTTT
TRBD1	-	TRBJ1-3	TRBV13	CASSLGQGGGNTIYF	TGTGCCAGCAGCTTAGGCCAGGGGGGCGGAAACACCATATATTTT
-	-	TRBJ1-4	TRBV18	CASSLPNEKLFF	TGTGCCAGCTCACTCCCTAATGAAAAACTGTTTTTT
-	-	TRBJ2-2	TRBV5-6	CASSLIIRSNTGELFF	TGTGCCAGCAGCTTGATAATCCGGTCGAACACCGGGGAGCTGTTTTTT
-	-	TRBJ1-2	TRBV6-1	CASTGRLLYGYTF	TGTGCCAGCACCGGACGGTTGCTCTATGGCTACACCTTC
-	-	TRBJ1-2	TRBV30	CAWSVRSLSYTF	TGTGCCTGGAGTGTACGGAGTCTGAGCTACACCTTC
TRBD2	once	TRBJ2-3	TRBV6-5	CASSHPGTRVYTQYF	TGTGCCAGCTCCCACCCCGGGACTAGAGTATATACGCAGTATTTT
-	medium-sized	TRBJ2-7	TRBV25-1	CASSELKLKEQYF	TGTGCCAGCAGTGAGCTGAAGTTGAAGGAGCAGTACTTC
TRBD1	-	TRBJ2-1	TRBV19	CASSSTGVTTWARDAGQFF	TGTGCCAGTAGTTCGACAGGGGTTACAACATGGGCGAGGGACGCAGGGCAGTTCTTC
TRBD1	-	TRBJ1-4	TRBV18	CASSPGTGAEKLFF	TGTGCCAGCTCACCCGGGACAGGGGCTGAAAAACTGTTTTTT
-	-	TRBJ2-5	TRBV9	CASSVGGLSQETQYF	TGTGCCAGCAGCGTAGGGGGTTTAAGTCAAGAGACCCAGTACTTC
-	-	TRBJ1-2	TRBV18	CASSPPVSPGFYGYTF	TGTGCCAGCTCACCACCGGTCAGTCCCGGCTTCTATGGCTACACCTTC
TRBD1	-	TRBJ2-5	TRBV11-3	CASSHGTAQETQYF	TGTGCCAGCAGCCATGGGACAGCGCAAGAGACCCAGTACTTC
-	-	TRBJ1-3	TRBV4-1	CASSPTEGRSGNTIYF	TGCGCCAGCAGCCCGACGGAAGGGCGCTCTGGAAACACCATATATTTT
TRBD1	-	TRBJ2-1	TRBV25-1	CASSGGDSPTEIYNEQFF	TGTGCCAGCAGTGGAGGGGACAGCCCAACCGAGATATACAATGAGCAGTTCTTC
-	-	TRBJ2-2	TRBV1	CTSSHGRKTSGGACGTGELFF	TGCACCAGCAGCCATGGGCGCAAAACTAGCGGGGGGGCCTGTGGCACCGGGGAGCTGTTTTTT
-	-	TRBJ2-5	TRBV7-2	CASSLAGFQETQYF	TGTGCCAGCAGCTTAGCTGGGTTCCAAGAGACCCAGTACTTC
-	-	TRBJ2-3	TRBV9	CASSDPGRVPDTQYF	TGTGCCAGCAGTGACCCAGGCAGGGTTCCAGATACGCAGTATTTT
-	-	TRBJ1-1	TRBV10-1	CASSSGLISEAFF	TGCGCCAGCAGCTCCGGGCTAATCAGTGAAGCTTTCTTT
-	-	TRBJ2-7	TRBV6-5	CASSHRTVGAYEQYF	TGTGCCAGCAGCCATCGGACAGTCGGGGCCTACGAGCAGTACTTC
-	once	TRBJ1-2	TRBV7-9	CASSSIQANGYTF	TGTGCCAGCAGTTCGATCCAGGCGAACGGCTACACCTTC